Reported below is one T cell receptor beta chain. This record comes from a study of blood T cell repertoires in COVID-19. Whole-study context: Samples came from the United States, Italy and Spain, spanning acute and convalescent COVID-19. PBMCs, B-cell-depleted T cells, or T cells provided the cDNA or gDNA that made up the material.

Clones were read by immunoSEQ multiplex PCR, and TCRdb kept only the in-frame ones, dropping some. The table has approximately 140,000 clones, roughly 90% seen once. This CDR3 region has 17 residues. The germline V gene encodes CDR1 MGHRA and CDR2 YSYEKL. The trim removed 0 bases at V and 8 bases at J, leaving 13 bases unmatched. The rearrangement uses TRBV4-1 and TRBJ2-7, with TRBD1 identical over 10 bases. This receptor was obtained from a man in his forties or fifties with active or convalescent COVID-19. The specimen sequenced was peripheral blood. This chain's CDR3 is CASSQDPLGQGPPKQYF. The CDR3 nucleotides are TGCGCCAGCAGCCAAGATCCACTGGGACAGGGGCCGCCCAAGCAGTACTTC.